Reported below is one T cell receptor beta chain. The V segment lost 5 bases and the J segment 7 bases; nucleotides outside the gene matches: 11. Per the germline V gene, CDR1 is SEHNR and CDR2 is FQNEAQ (reference sequence). There are 15 residues in the CDR3. The entry originates in a study of cytomegalovirus exposure and HLA in healthy donors. The PCR contained 60 Vbeta and 13 Jbeta primers. TCRdb keeps only in-frame clones here, not all; method: immunoSEQ multiplex PCR. The sample has 150,000 to 200,000 clones, 80% to 85% seen once. The sequenced sample was PBMCs. The chain has TRBV7-9 and TRBJ2-4; TRBD1 agrees at 7 bases. The TCR comes from a woman aged 18 to 35 in good health and CMV-seronegative. The CDR3 here is CASSLPRTGGNIQYF. The DNA for the CDR3 is TGTGCCAGCAGCCTCCCCCGGACAGGTGGGAACATTCAGTACTTC.